This TCR beta chain was found in a study of T cells in tuberculosis. Study findings and constraints: Active tuberculosis alpha repertoires lay closer to GMM-specific TCRs than controls'.

Method: immunoSEQ multiplex PCR; TCRdb's copy keeps in-frame clones and lacks some. This table has over 35,000 clones, around 96% appearing once. About this clone: Antigen specificity is unknown.

The CDR3 runs to 15 residues. In germline, CDR1 is SNHLY, CDR2 FYNNEI. V shed 3 bases and J 9 bases; nucleotides not matched to a gene: 8. Sequencing was carried out using PBMCs. The gene calls are TRBV2 and TRBJ2-1, with TRBD2 matching over 10 bases. The receptor comes from a donor aged 10 to 29 with latent tuberculosis or without tuberculosis infection. The CDR3 loop reads CASSEKRGGLSEQFF. The CDR3 DNA is TGTGCCAGCAGTGAGAAGCGGGGGGGCCTCAGTGAGCAGTTCTTC.